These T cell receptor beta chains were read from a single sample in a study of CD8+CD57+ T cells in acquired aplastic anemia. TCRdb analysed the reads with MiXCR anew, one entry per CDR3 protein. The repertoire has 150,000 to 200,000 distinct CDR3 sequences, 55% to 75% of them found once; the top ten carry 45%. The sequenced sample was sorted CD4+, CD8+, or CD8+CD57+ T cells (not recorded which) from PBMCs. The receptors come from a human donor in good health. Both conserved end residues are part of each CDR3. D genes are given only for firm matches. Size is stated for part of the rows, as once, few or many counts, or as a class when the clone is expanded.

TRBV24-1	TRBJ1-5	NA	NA	CATSDPNSNQPQHF	TGTGCCACCAGTGACCCAAATAGCAATCAGCCCCAGCATTTT
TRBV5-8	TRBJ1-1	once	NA	CASSLGFLAMNTEAFF	TGTGCCAGCAGCCTAGGGTTCCTCGCTATGAACACTGAAGCTTTCTTT
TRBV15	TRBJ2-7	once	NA	CATSRGGAATYEQYF	TGTGCCACCAGCAGAGGGGGGGCGGCTACCTACGAGCAGTACTTC
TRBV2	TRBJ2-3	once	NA	CAENRDSSTDTQYF	TGTGCCGAGAACCGGGACTCTAGCACAGATACGCAGTATTTT
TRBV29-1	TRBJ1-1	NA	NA	CSASHGTEAFF	TGCAGCGCCTCCCATGGCACTGAAGCTTTCTTT
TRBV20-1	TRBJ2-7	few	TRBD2	CSAVAGGNSYEQYF	TGCAGTGCCGTAGCGGGGGGCAACTCCTACGAGCAGTACTTC
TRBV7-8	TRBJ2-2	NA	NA	CASSLMAGELFF	TGTGCCAGCAGCTTGATGGCCGGGGAGCTGTTTTTT
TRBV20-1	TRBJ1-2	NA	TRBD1	CSARDPTGTGLGYTF	TGCAGTGCTAGAGATCCCACCGGGACAGGGCTTGGCTACACCTTC
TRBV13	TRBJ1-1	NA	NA	CASSLESENTEAFF	TGTGCCAGCAGCTTAGAATCGGAGAACACTGAAGCTTTCTTT
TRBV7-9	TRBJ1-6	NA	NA	CASSMTDSYNSPLHF	TGTGCCAGCAGCATGACCGACAGTTATAATTCACCCCTCCACTTT
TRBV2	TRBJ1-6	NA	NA	CASSAGAASPLHF	TGTGCCAGCAGCGCGGGGGCGGCTTCACCCCTCCACTTT
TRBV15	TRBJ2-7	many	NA	CATSQGGTVEQYF	TGTGCCACCAGCCAGGGCGGCACAGTCGAGCAGTACTTC
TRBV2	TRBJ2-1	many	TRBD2	CASSGVAGEVGNEQFF	TGTGCCAGCAGTGGGGTAGCGGGAGAGGTAGGGAATGAGCAGTTCTTC
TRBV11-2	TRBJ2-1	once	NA	CASSLTDYNEQFF	TGTGCCAGCAGCTTGACCGATTACAATGAGCAGTTCTTC
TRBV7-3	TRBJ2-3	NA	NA	CASSLTTQDTQYF	TGTGCCAGCAGCTTAACGACGCAAGATACGCAGTATTTT
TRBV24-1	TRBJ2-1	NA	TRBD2	CATSDPTSGGRDEQFF	TGTGCCACCAGTGATCCCACTAGCGGGGGGAGGGATGAGCAGTTCTTC
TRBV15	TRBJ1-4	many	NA	CATSRDRGGVGEKLFF	TGTGCCACCAGCAGAGATCGCGGAGGGGTAGGGGAAAAACTGTTTTTT
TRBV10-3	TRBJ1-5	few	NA	CAISGGVGQPQHF	TGTGCCATCAGTGGCGGGGTAGGCCAGCCCCAGCATTTT
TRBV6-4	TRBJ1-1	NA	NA	CASSDVWGAEAFF	TGTGCCAGCAGTGACGTTTGGGGGGCTGAAGCTTTCTTT
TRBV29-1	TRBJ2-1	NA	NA	CSVEGSPHEQFF	TGCAGCGTTGAAGGGAGTCCCCATGAGCAGTTCTTC
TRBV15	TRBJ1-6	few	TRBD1	CATSRAGQGSSPLHF	TGTGCCACCAGCAGGGCGGGACAGGGGAGTTCACCCCTCCACTTT
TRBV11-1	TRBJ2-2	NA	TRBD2	CASSRGRAAGELFF	TGTGCCAGCAGTCGAGGGAGGGCGGCCGGGGAGCTGTTTTTT
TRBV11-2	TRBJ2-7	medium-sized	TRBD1	CASSSSGGYEQYF	TGTGCCAGCAGCTCGTCAGGGGGCTACGAGCAGTACTTC
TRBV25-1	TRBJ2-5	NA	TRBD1	CASSVTRDRETQYF	TGTGCCAGCAGTGTTACCCGGGACAGGGAGACCCAGTACTTC
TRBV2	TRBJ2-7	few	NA	CASSEAARGEQYF	TGTGCCAGCAGTGAAGCGGCCAGGGGCGAGCAGTACTTC
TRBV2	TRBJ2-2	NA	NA	CASSATGTLTGELFF	TGTGCCAGCAGTGCAACCGGGACACTCACCGGGGAGCTGTTTTTT
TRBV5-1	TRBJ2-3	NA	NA	CASSLVGGASSDTQYF	TGCGCCAGCAGCTTGGTTGGGGGGGCGTCATCCGATACGCAGTATTTT